What follows is one T cell receptor beta chain and its context. The data originate from a study of T cells after somatic rescue of genetic block. CDR3 length: 17 residues. The V gene's germline CDR1 is SGHTA and CDR2 FQGNSA. Trimming cost V 1 base and J 1 base; bases outside gene matches: 3. Here immunoSEQ multiplex PCR was the method, and the copy in TCRdb shows in-frame clones only, minus some. Of more than 65,000 clones listed, about nine tenths were seen once; the top ten hold approximately 2.7%. Source material: peripheral blood mononuclear cells (PBMCs). The rearrangement uses TRBV7-2 and TRBJ1-4, with TRBD1 matching 10 bases. The clonotype was recovered from a man aged 25-45 years. CDR3 DNA sequence: TGTGCCAGCAGCTTAGTTGGGGACAGGGGAACTAATGAAAAACTGTTTTTT. This gives the protein CASSLVGDRGTNEKLFF.